The text below deals with one T cell receptor (beta chain). The sample originates from a study of blood T cell repertoires in COVID-19. Study information: T cells, B-cell-depleted T cells, or PBMCs provided the cDNA or gDNA that served as material.

Source study methods: Reference gene primers were amplified, and this amplification served to estimate nucleated cell counts. Sequencing used immunoSEQ multiplex PCR; TCRdb keeps in-frame clones, though not all of them. Clonal size and the V and J genes are those of that table, whereas D and trimming came from the DNA. This table holds about 90,000 clones, approximately 75% found once. The CDR3 is 12 amino acids. Deletions cut 1 base from V and 8 bases from J, with 5 bases between. Per the germline V gene, CDR1 is LNHNV and CDR2 is YYDKDF (reference sequence). The clonotype was recovered from a woman older than 75 with acute or convalescent COVID-19. Sequencing was performed on peripheral blood. The chain employs TRBV15 and TRBJ1-4; D gene uncertain. The CDR3 here is CATSRVLEKLFF. The CDR3 bases are TGTGCCACCAGCAGAGTTCTGGAAAAACTGTTTTTT.